This T cell receptor (beta chain) was identified in a study of cytomegalovirus exposure and HLA in healthy donors. This clone has only a few counts. Other DNA sequences in the sample encode the same CDR3. Germline-derived CDR1 and CDR2 are LNHDA and SQIVND (reference sequence). The CDR3 loop spans 11 amino acids. Germline trimming cut 5 bases from V and 11 bases from J; bases unmatched to any gene: 5. 60 Vbeta and 13 Jbeta primers were used in PCR. The data were produced by immunoSEQ multiplex PCR, yet TCRdb's version contains in-frame clones alone and is incomplete. This table has 85,000 to 100,000 clones, around 60% appearing once. The study sampled nominally healthy donors, though unrecorded immune exposures were likely.

The sequence was collected from a man between 60 and 75 years old in good health and CMV-seronegative. The chain uses TRBV19 and TRBJ1-1, with TRBD1 matching 7 bases. Input material: PBMCs. The DNA for the CDR3 is TGTGCCAGTAGTGTCGACAGGGAGGCTTTCTTT. Protein sequence: CASSVDREAFF.